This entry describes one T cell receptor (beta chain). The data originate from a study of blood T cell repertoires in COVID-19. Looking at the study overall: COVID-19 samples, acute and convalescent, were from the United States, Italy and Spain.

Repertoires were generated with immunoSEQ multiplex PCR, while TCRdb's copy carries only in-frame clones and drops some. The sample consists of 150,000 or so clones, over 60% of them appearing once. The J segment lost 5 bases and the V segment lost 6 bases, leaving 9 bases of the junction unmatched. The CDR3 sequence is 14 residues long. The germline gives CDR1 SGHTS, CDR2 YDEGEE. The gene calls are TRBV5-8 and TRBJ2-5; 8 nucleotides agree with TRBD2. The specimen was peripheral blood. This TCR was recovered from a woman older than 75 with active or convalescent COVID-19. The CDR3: CASNLGGEGETQYF. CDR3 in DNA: TGTGCCAGCAACCTCGGGGGGGAAGGGGAGACCCAGTACTTC.